The next 12 T cell receptor beta chains were all read from a single sample in a study of CD8+CD57+ T cells in acquired aplastic anemia. TCR beta VDJ and CDR3 profiles were obtained from a genomic DNA template. TCRdb ran MiXCR on the reads and lists one entry per CDR3 protein. The sample carries some 190,000 distinct CDR3 sequences, around half recorded once. The specimen sequenced was sorted CD4+, CD8+, or CD8+CD57+ T cells (not recorded which) from PBMCs. The receptors derive from a human donor in good health.

The chain joins TRBV6-4 to TRBJ2-1; tentatively, D is TRBD1 (6 bases). Deletions cut 6 bases from V and 11 bases from J, with 17 bases between. CDR1 and CDR2 (germline): MRHNA, SNTAGT. The CDR3 totals 13 residues. CDR3 DNA: TGTGCCAGCAGCGGGGACGACAGGAATAAGCAGTTCTTC. Residues: CASSGDDRNKQFF.

V and J are TRBV24-1 and TRBJ1-1, with 7 nucleotides matching TRBD1. With V trimmed by 3 bases and J by 1 base, 4 bases remained unmatched. This CDR3 region has 15 residues. In germline, CDR1 is KGHDR, CDR2 SFDVKD. DNA of the CDR3: TGTGCCACCAGTGATCCCGGACAGGCGAACACTGAAGCTTTCTTT. Protein product: CATSDPGQANTEAFF.

A few counts support this clonotype. The rearrangement joins TRBV28 to TRBJ1-5; no firm D call. Germline-derived CDR1 and CDR2 are MDHEN and SYDVKM. CDR3 size: 12 residues. V was cut by 3 bases and J by 9 bases, with 9 bases left in between. The chain's CDR3 is CASSLLGRPQHF. CDR3 coding DNA: TGTGCCAGCAGTTTGTTAGGGCGGCCCCAGCATTTT.

Concerning this clonotype: A much larger clone lies a single base off, so this may be a read error. The CDR3 loop reads CASSQDFGRVQETQFF. CDR3 coding DNA: TGCGCCAGCAGCCAAGATTTCGGCAGGGTCCAAGAGACCCAGTTCTTC. The rearrangement joins TRBV4-1 to TRBJ2-5; D is possibly TRBD1 (5 bases). The DNA end is a closer match to TRBJ2-1, so the J assignment may be wrong. The length of the CDR3 is 16 residues. Germline V gives CDR1 MGHRA, CDR2 YSYEKL.

This clonotype was counted at least ten times. The chain combines TRBV2 with TRBJ2-3; the D gene could be TRBD1 or TRBD2 (6 bases each). The V end was cut by 7 bases, the J end by 5 bases, with 19 bases between. The CDR3 has 15 residues. The germline V gene encodes CDR1 SNHLY and CDR2 FYNNEI. CDR3 DNA: TGTGCCAGCACGAGGCGGGGAAGAGGGGGAGATACGCAGTATTTT. Translation gives CASTRRGRGGDTQYF.

This clonotype was detected ten times or more. This chain uses TRBV19 with TRBJ1-2; D gene ambiguous. There are 14 residues in the CDR3. Trimming took off 7 bases at V and 4 bases at J, with 16 bases between the two ends. Germline V gene sequence: CDR1 LNHDA, CDR2 SQIVND (reference sequence). The CDR3 loop reads CASTGRRFLYGYTF. DNA of the CDR3: TGTGCCAGTACCGGTCGCCGATTTCTCTATGGCTACACCTTC.

J is TRBJ2-6 and V is TRBV18; tentative D call: TRBD1 (5 bases). V was clipped by 1 base and J by 2 bases, with 9 bases between them. The CDR3 runs to 16 residues. Per germline, CDR1 KGHSH and CDR2 LQKENI. CDR3 coding DNA: TGTGCCAGCTCACCACGGACAAGAACTGGGGCCAACGTCCTGACTTTC. This translates into CASSPRTRTGANVLTF. Supplemented by reference TRBV18 and TRBJ2-6, the full variable domain reads NAGVMQNPRHLVRRRGQEARLRCSPMKGHSHVYWYRQLPEEGLKFMVYLQKENIIDESGMPKERFSAEFPKEGPSILRIQQVVRGDSAAYFCASSPRTRTGANVLTFGAGSRLTVL.

There are a few counts of this clonotype. V and J are TRBV7-8 and TRBJ2-7; tentative D call: TRBD2 (6 bases). CDR3 length equals 14 residues. The germline V gene encodes CDR1 SGHVS and CDR2 FQNEAQ. Trimming stripped 4 bases from V and 6 bases from J, with 16 bases between. The CDR3 coding sequence is TGTGCCAGCAGCTCTCCGCTAGCGTTGCGCGAGCAGTACTTC. This translates into CASSSPLALREQYF.

The V gene is TRBV7-8, the J gene TRBJ2-1, with D possibly matching TRBD1 (6 bases). This CDR3 is built from 12 residues. The germline CDR1 and CDR2 sequences are SGHVS and FQNEAQ. V was cut by 2 bases and J by 12 bases, with 11 bases left in between. The CDR3 region is CASSLRVGGQFF. DNA of the CDR3: TGTGCCAGCAGCTTACGAGTAGGGGGGCAGTTCTTC.

This clonotype was seen ten or more times. The chain couples TRBV4-3 to TRBJ2-2, with D maybe TRBD2 (5 bases). Germline V CDR1 and CDR2: LGHNA, YSLEER. Trimming removed 0 bases from V and 2 bases from J, with 7 bases in between. This CDR3 has 15 residues. CDR3 residues: CASSQEEVNTGELFF. The CDR3 nucleotides read TGCGCCAGCAGCCAAGAGGAGGTCAACACCGGGGAGCTGTTTTTT.

This clonotype was seen ten or more times. J is TRBJ2-3 and V is TRBV7-6; the match to TRBD2 covers 9 bases. This CDR3 is 17 amino acids long. The trim removed 3 bases at V and 4 bases at J, leaving 11 bases unmatched. CDR1 and CDR2 (germline): SGHVS, FNYEAQ. The CDR3 coding sequence is TGTGCCAGCAGCTTGCGGCTAGCGGGAAGGGGGGCAGATACGCAGTATTTT. This encodes CASSLRLAGRGADTQYF.

This clonotype occurred many times. The chain couples TRBV5-1 to TRBJ2-5; TRBD1 matches at 7 bases. Trimming cost V 5 bases and J 1 base; bases outside gene matches: 17. Germline CDR1 reads SGHRS; CDR2 reads YFSETQ. The CDR3 contains 18 residues. The CDR3 is CASRLPKTGLGPQETQYF. The DNA of the CDR3 is TGCGCCAGCAGGTTACCCAAGACAGGGTTGGGTCCCCAAGAGACCCAGTACTTC.